The clone carrying this T cell receptor beta chain was detected many times. Its antigen is undetermined. This CDR3 contains 14 residues. V lost 4 bases and J 3 bases, leaving 10 bases between the germline ends. The data belong to a study of CD8 T cells in ankylosing spondylitis. Quantitative barcoded 5'-RACE was used to prepare TCR beta libraries. TCRdb re-analysed the 5' RACE reads in MiXCR, keeping a single row per CDR3 protein. The table lists about 540,000 distinct CDR3 sequences, 9.5% to 15% of them singletons. Findings and caveats of the study: From matched ankylosing spondylitis synovial fluid, disease-linked clones were reportedly recovered at significantly enriched levels. Certain motif variants had earlier been reported in reactive arthritis synovial fluid and blood. What seemed typical of ankylosing spondylitis blood was a TCR beta motif built from roughly eight highly homologous variants. Relatively scarce in peripheral blood, disease-linked clones were CD8+.

The source of this sequence is a male donor with ankylosing spondylitis. The sample comprised blood, either unsorted or a sorted T cell fraction (not recorded which). This chain links TRBV12-3 or TRBV12-4 with TRBJ1-5; D ambiguous. The DNA for the CDR3 is TGTGCCAGCAGTTACGGGCAGATCAATCAGCCCCAGCATTTT. Amino acid sequence: CASSYGQINQPQHF.